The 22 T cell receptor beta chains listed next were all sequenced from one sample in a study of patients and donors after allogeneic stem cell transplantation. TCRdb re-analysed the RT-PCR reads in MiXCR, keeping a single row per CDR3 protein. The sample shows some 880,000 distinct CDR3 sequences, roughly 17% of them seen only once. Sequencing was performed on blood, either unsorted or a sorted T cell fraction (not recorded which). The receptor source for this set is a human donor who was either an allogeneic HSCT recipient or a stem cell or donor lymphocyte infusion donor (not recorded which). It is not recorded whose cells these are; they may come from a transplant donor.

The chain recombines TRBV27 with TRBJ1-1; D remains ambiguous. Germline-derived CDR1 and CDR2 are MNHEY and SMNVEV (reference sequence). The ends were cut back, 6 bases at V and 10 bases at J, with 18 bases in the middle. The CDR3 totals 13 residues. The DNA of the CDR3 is TGTGCCAGCAGCCATGGGGAGCAGGCGGGAGCTTTCTTT. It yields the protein CASSHGEQAGAFF.

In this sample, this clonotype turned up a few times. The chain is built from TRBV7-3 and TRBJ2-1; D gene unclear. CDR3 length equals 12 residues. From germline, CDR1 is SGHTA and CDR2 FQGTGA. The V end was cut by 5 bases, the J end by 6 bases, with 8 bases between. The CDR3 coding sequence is TGTGCCAGCAGCCACAACAGCAATGAGCAGTTCTTC. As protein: CASSHNSNEQFF.

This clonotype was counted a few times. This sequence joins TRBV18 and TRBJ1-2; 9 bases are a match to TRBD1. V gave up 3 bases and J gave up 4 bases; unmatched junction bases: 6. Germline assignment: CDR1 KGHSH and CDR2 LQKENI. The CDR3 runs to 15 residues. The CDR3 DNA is TGTGCCAGCTCACCTAAGGGACAGGGCTTCTATGGCTACACCTTC. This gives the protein CASSPKGQGFYGYTF. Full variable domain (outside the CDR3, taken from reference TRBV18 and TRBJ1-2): NAGVMQNPRHLVRRRGQEARLRCSPMKGHSHVYWYRQLPEEGLKFMVYLQKENIIDESGMPKERFSAEFPKEGPSILRIQQVVRGDSAAYFCASSPKGQGFYGYTFGSGTRLTVV.

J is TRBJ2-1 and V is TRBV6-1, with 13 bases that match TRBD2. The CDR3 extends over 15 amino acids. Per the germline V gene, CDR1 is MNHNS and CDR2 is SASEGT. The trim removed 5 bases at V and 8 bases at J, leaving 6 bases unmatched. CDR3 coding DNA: TGTGCCAGCAGTCCTACTAGCGGGAGGGAGGATGAGCAGTTCTTC. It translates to CASSPTSGREDEQFF.

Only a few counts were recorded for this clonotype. The CDR3 coding sequence is TGCAGTGCTAGAGAGAGCGGGAGAAAAGGTGGTGAGCAGTTCTTC. Amino acid sequence: CSARESGRKGGEQFF. J is TRBJ2-1 and V is TRBV20-1; 8 bases are a match to TRBD2. The CDR3 is 15 residues long. Per the germline V gene, CDR1 is DFQATT and CDR2 is SNEGSKA (reference sequence). J lost 9 bases, V lost 0 bases, and 10 bases had no gene match.

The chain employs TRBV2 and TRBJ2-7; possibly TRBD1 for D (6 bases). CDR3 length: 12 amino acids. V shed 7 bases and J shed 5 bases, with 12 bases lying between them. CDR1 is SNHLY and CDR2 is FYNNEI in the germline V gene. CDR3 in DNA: TGTGCCAGCACCACTGGGGGCCACGAGCAGTACTTC. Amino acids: CASTTGGHEQYF.

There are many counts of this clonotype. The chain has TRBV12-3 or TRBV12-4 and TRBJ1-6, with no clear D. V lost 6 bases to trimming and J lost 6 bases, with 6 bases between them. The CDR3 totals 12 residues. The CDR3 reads CASSPFNSPLHF. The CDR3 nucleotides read TGTGCCAGCAGCCCCTTTAATTCACCCCTCCACTTT.

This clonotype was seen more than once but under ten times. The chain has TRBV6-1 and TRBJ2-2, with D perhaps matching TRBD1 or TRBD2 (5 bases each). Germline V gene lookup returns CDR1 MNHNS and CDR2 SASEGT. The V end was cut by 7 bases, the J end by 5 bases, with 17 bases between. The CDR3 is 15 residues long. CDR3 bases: TGTGCCAGCACCCAAAGGGGTCGGGGAACCGGGGAGCTGTTTTTT. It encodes CASTQRGRGTGELFF.

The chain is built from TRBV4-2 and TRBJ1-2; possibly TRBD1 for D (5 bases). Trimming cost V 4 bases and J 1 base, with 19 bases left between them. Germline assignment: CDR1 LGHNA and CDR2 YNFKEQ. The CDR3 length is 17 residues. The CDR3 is CASSRDEDGRVNYGYTF. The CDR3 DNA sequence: TGTGCCAGCAGCCGAGACGAAGATGGCAGGGTTAACTATGGCTACACCTTC.

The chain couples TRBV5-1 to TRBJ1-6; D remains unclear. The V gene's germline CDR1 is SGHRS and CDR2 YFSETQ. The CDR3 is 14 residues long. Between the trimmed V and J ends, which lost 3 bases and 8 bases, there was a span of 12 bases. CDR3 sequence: CASSWLGQDSPLHF. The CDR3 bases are TGCGCCAGCAGCTGGCTCGGGCAGGATTCACCCCTCCACTTT.

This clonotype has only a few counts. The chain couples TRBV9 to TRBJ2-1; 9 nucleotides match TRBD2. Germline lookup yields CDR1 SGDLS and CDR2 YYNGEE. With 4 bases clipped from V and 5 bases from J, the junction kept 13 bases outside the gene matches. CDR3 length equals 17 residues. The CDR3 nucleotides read TGTGCCAGCAGCTTAAAAAGGGGGCGGGAGGGCAACAATGAGCAGTTCTTC. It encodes CASSLKRGREGNNEQFF.

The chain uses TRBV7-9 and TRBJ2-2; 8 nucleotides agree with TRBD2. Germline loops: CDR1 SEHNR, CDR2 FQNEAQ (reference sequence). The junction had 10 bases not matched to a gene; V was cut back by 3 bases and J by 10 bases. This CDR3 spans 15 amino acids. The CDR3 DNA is TGTGCCAGCAGCTTTAGCGGGACGTATTATGAGGAGCTGTTTTTT. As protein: CASSFSGTYYEELFF.

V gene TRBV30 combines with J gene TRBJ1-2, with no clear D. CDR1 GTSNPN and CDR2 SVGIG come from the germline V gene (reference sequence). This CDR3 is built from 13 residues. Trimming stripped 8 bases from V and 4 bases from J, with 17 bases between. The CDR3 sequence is CADTHYERYGYTF. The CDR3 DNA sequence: TGTGCCGATACCCACTACGAACGCTATGGCTACACCTTC.

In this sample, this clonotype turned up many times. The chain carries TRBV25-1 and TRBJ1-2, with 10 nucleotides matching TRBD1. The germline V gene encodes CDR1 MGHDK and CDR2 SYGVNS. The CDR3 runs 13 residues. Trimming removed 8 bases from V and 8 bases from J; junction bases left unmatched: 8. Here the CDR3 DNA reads TGTGCCAGCGGATACCGGGACAGGGGCGGCTACACCTTC. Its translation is CASGYRDRGGYTF.

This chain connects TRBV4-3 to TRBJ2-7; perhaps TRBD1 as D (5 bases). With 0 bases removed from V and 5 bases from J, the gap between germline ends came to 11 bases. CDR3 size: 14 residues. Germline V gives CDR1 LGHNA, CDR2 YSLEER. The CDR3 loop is CASSQDPRAHEQYF. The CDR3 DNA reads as TGCGCCAGCAGCCAAGATCCCAGGGCTCACGAGCAGTACTTC.

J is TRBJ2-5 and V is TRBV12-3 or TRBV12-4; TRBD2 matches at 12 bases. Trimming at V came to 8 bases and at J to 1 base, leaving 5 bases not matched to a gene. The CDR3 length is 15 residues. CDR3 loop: CASQGLAGSQETQYF. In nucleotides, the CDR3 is TGTGCCAGCCAAGGACTAGCGGGATCCCAAGAGACCCAGTACTTC.

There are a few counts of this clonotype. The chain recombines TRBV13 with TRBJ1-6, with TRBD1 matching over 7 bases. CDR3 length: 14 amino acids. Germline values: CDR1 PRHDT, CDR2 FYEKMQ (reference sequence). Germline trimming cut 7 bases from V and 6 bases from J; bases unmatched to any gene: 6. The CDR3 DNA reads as TGTGCCAGCACCCGGGACAGAATTAATTCACCCCTCCACTTT. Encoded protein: CASTRDRINSPLHF.

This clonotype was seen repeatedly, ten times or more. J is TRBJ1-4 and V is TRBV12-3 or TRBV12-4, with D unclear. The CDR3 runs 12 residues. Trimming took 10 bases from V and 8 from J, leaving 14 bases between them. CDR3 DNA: TGTGCCACCCGGGGAGGAAGCGAAAAACTGTTTTTT. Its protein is CATRGGSEKLFF.

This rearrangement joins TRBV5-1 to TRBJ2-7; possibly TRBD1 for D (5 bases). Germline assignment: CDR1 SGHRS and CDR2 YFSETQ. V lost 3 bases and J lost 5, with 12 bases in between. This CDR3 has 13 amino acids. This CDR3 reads CASSSGVRDEQYF. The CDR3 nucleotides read TGCGCCAGCAGCTCAGGAGTCAGGGACGAGCAGTACTTC.

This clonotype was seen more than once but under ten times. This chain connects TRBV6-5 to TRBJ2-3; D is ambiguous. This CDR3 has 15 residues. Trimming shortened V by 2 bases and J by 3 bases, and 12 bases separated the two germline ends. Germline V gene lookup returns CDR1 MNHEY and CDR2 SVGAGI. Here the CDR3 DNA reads TGTGCCAGCAGTTACCCCCTTACAGAGACAGATACGCAGTATTTT. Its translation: CASSYPLTETDTQYF.

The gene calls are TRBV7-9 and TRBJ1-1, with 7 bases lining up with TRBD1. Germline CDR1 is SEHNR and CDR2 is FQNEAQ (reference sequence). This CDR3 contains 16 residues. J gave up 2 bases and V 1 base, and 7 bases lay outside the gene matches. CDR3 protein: CASSLGAGTDNTEAFF. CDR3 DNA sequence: TGTGCCAGCAGCTTAGGGGCTGGGACAGATAACACTGAAGCTTTCTTT.

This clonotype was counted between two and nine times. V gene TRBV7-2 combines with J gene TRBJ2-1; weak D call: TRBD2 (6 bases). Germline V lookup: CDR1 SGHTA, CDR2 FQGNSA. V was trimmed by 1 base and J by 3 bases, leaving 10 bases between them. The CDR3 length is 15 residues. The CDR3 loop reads CASSLGGEHYNEQFF. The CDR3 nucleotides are TGTGCCAGCAGCTTAGGGGGGGAGCACTACAATGAGCAGTTCTTC.